One sample yielded the 8 T cell receptor beta chains listed below, sequenced in a study of identical twins. TCRdb reprocessed the 5' RACE reads with MiXCR, giving one entry per CDR3 protein. Among approximately 1.8 million distinct CDR3 sequences listed, less than 40% were seen once. Material for sequencing was cord blood. The receptors come from a newborn girl in good health.

J is TRBJ2-1 and V is TRBV6-1; the match to TRBD1 covers 8 bases. This CDR3 contains 13 residues. Germline V lookup: CDR1 MNHNS, CDR2 SASEGT. J was trimmed by 7 bases and V by 8 bases; bases with no gene match: 7. CDR3 nucleotides: TGTGCCAGCGGGGACAGGCCGCCTAATGAGCAGTTCTTC. This gives the protein CASGDRPPNEQFF.

The sample holds a few counts of this clonotype. The rearrangement joins TRBV3-1 to TRBJ1-3, with D unresolved. V dropped 0 bases and J dropped 0 bases, with 12 bases sitting between them. The CDR3 is 17 residues long. Germline V gene data show CDR1 as LGHDT and CDR2 as YNNKEL (reference sequence). The CDR3 sequence: CASSQEQVRRSGNTIYF. In DNA form, the CDR3 reads TGTGCCAGCAGCCAAGAGCAGGTCCGCCGCTCTGGAAACACCATATATTTT.

This rearrangement joins TRBV20-1 to TRBJ2-2; D is perhaps TRBD1 (6 bases). The CDR3 runs 16 residues. Trimming took 3 bases from V and 4 from J, leaving 18 bases between them. In germline, CDR1 is DFQATT, CDR2 SNEGSKA (reference sequence). Here the CDR3 reads CSASSGGARRTGELFF. The DNA of the CDR3 is TGCAGTGCTAGCTCTGGGGGCGCACGGCGCACCGGGGAGCTGTTTTTT.

There are a few counts of this clonotype. The chain has TRBV12-3 or TRBV12-4 and TRBJ2-7, with 11 bases fitting TRBD2. The CDR3 runs 15 residues. The junction had 9 bases not matched to a gene; V was cut back by 6 bases and J by 5 bases. Here the CDR3 DNA reads TGTGCCAGCAGCCTTCCGACTAGCGGGGAACACGAGCAGTACTTC. Protein product: CASSLPTSGEHEQYF.

The gene calls are TRBV5-1 and TRBJ1-1, with TRBD1 matching 7 bases. CDR1 and CDR2 (germline): SGHRS, YFSETQ. The trim removed 1 base at V and 3 bases at J, leaving 6 bases unmatched. The CDR3 extends over 15 amino acids. This CDR3 reads CASSLFGTGDTEAFF. In nucleotides, the CDR3 is TGCGCCAGCAGCTTGTTTGGAACAGGGGACACTGAAGCTTTCTTT.

A few counts support this clonotype. This chain connects TRBV20-1 to TRBJ1-2; TRBD1 might be the D (5 bases). The ends were cut back, 1 base at V and 4 bases at J, with 7 bases in the middle. Germline CDR1 DFQATT, CDR2 SNEGSKA (reference sequence). The CDR3 consists of 12 residues. The CDR3 nucleotides are TGCAGTGCTAGAGCCGACAGCTATGGCTACACCTTC. It is translated as CSARADSYGYTF.

This chain uses TRBV24-1 with TRBJ2-2; 7 bases match TRBD1. This CDR3 has 15 amino acids. Trimming at V came to 3 bases and at J to 3 bases, leaving 3 bases not matched to a gene. Looked up from germline, CDR1 is KGHDR and CDR2 is SFDVKD. CDR3 sequence reads: CATSDTRGYTGELFF. The CDR3 coding sequence is TGTGCCACCAGTGATACCAGGGGGTACACCGGGGAGCTGTTTTTT.

The rearrangement links TRBV3-1 to TRBJ2-1, with unresolved D. The V and J ends lost 0 bases and 15 bases respectively, with 9 bases between them. From germline, CDR1 is LGHDT and CDR2 YNNKEL (reference sequence). The CDR3 runs to 11 residues. The chain's CDR3 is CASSQEATLFF. The CDR3, as DNA: TGTGCCAGCAGCCAAGAAGCGACACTGTTCTTC.